The clone carrying this T cell receptor (beta chain) was picked up many times. Germline loops: CDR1 LGHNA, CDR2 YSLEER. Trimming at V came to 3 bases and at J to 4 bases, leaving 4 bases not matched to a gene. CDR3 size: 14 residues. TCRdb used MiXCR to reprocess the RT-PCR reads, holding one entry per CDR3 protein. The sample includes almost 700,000 distinct CDR3 sequences, 13% to 15% seen only once; the top ten take 3.6%. This TCR was sampled from a female donor in good health, serving as a healthy control. The sample taken for sequencing was memory CD4+ T cells from blood. The chain combines TRBV4-3 with TRBJ2-3, with 7 bases matching TRBD2. CDR3 amino acids: CASSHTSVPDTQYF. CDR3 sequence (DNA): TGCGCCAGCAGCCATACTAGCGTGCCAGATACGCAGTATTTT.